This T cell receptor (beta chain) was sequenced in a study of sequential checkpoint blockade in melanoma. Libraries were prepared by immunoSEQ multiplex PCR; TCRdb keeps only in-frame clonotypes and omits some of them. The top ten clones hold about 52% of a sample with 1,300 or so clones, 60% to 75% of them seen once. Germline loops: CDR1 MRHNA, CDR2 SNTAGT. The CDR3 runs 12 residues. Trimming at V came to 8 bases and at J to 2 bases, leaving 2 bases not matched to a gene. As for treatment: randomized to nivolumab then ipilimumab (arm A) or the reverse (arm B). The rearrangement uses TRBV6-4 and TRBJ2-7, with 8 bases matching TRBD1. This specimen consisted of CD8+ T cells sorted from blood (inferred from file names), obtained from a patient given nivolumab and ipilimumab in sequence. The TCR was taken from a human donor with melanoma. The CDR3 loop reads CASDRGPYEQYF. The CDR3 bases are TGTGCCAGCGACAGGGGACCCTACGAGCAGTACTTC.